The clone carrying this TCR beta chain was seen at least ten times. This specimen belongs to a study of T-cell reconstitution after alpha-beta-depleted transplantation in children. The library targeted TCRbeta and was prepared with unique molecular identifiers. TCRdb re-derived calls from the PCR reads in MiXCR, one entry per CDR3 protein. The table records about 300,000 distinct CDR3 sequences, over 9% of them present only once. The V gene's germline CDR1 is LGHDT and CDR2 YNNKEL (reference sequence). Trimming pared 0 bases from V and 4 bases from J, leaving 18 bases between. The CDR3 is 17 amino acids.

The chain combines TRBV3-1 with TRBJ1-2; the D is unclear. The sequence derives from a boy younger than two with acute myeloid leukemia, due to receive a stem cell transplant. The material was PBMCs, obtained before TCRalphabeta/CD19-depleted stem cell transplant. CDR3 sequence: CASSQETFRTPTYGYTF. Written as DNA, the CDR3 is TGTGCCAGCAGCCAAGAAACGTTTAGGACCCCCACCTATGGCTACACCTTC.